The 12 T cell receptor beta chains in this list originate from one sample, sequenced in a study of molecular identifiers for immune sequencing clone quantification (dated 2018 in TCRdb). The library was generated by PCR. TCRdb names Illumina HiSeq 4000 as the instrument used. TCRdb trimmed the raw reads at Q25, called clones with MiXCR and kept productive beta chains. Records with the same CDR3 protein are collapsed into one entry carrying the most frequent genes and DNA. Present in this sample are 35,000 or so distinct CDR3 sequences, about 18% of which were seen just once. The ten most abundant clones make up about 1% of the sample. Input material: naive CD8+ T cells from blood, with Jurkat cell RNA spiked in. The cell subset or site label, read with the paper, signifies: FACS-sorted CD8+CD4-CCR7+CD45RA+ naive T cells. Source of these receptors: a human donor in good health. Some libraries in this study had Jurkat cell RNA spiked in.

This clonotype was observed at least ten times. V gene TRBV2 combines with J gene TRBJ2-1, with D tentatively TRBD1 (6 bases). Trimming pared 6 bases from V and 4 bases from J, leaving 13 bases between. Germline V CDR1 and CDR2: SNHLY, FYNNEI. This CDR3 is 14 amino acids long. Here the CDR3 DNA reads TGTGCCAGCAGCCGATATCAGGGGTACAATGAGCAGTTCTTC. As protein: CASSRYQGYNEQFF.

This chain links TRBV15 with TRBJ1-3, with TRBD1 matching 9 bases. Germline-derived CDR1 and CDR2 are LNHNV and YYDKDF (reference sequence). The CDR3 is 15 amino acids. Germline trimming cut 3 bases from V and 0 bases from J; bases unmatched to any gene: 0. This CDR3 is CATSRDRGSGNTIYF. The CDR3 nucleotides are TGTGCCACCAGCAGGGACAGGGGCTCTGGAAACACCATATATTTT. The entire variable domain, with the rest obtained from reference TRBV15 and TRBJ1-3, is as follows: DAMVIQNPRYQVTQFGKPVTLSCSQTLNHNVMYWYQQKSSQAPKLLFHYYDKDFNNEADTPDNFQSRRPNTSFCFLDIRSPGLGDTAMYLCATSRDRGSGNTIYFGEGSWLTVV.

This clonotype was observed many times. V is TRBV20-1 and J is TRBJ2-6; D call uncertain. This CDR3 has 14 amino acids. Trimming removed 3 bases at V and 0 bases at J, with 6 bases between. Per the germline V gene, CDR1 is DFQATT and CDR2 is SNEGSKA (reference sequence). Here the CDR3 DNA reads TGCAGTGCTAGGGTCCCCTCTGGGGCCAACGTCCTGACTTTC. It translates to CSARVPSGANVLTF.

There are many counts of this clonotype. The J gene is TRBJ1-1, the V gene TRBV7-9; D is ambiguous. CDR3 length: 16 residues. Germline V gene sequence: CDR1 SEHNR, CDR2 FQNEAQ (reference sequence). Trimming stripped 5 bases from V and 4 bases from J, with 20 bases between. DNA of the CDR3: TGTGCCAGCAGCCCCTCTCTCTACGGGGAGGGCACTGAAGCTTTCTTT. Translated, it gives CASSPSLYGEGTEAFF. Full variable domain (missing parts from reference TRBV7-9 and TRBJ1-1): DTGVSQNPRHKITKRGQNVTFRCDPISEHNRLYWYRQTLGQGPEFLTYFQNEAQLEKSRLLSDRFSAERPKGSFSTLEIQRTEQGDSAMYLCASSPSLYGEGTEAFFGQGTRLTVV.

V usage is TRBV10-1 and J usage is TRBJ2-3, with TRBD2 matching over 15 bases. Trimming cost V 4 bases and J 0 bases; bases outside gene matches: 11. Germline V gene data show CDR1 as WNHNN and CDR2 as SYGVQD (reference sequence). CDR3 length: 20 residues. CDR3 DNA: TGCGCCAGCAGTGGTAAGGTTGGGACTAGCGGGGGGTTAAGCACAGATACGCAGTATTTT. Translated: CASSGKVGTSGGLSTDTQYF.

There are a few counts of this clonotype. Here the CDR3 DNA reads TGTGCCAGCAGCGGGAGGACAGGGTTGACAGATACGCAGTATTTT. Translated, it gives CASSGRTGLTDTQYF. V gene TRBV7-9 combines with J gene TRBJ2-3, with 8 bases matching TRBD1. CDR1 and CDR2 (germline): SEHNR, FQNEAQ (reference sequence). The length of the CDR3 is 15 residues. With 5 bases clipped from V and 3 bases from J, the junction kept 7 bases outside the gene matches.

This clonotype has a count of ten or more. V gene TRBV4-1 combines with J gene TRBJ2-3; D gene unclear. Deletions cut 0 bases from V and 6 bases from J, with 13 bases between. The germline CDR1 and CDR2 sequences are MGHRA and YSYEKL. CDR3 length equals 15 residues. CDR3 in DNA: TGCGCCAGCAGCCAAGAAACGCATACCTCGGATACGCAGTATTTT. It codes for CASSQETHTSDTQYF.

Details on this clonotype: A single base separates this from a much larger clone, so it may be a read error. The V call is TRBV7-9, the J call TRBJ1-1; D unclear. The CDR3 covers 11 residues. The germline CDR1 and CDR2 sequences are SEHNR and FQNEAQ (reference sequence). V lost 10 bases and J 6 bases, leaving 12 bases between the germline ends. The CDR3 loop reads CANAVNAEAFF. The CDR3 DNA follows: TGTGCCAACGCGGTCAACGCTGAAGCTTTCTTT.

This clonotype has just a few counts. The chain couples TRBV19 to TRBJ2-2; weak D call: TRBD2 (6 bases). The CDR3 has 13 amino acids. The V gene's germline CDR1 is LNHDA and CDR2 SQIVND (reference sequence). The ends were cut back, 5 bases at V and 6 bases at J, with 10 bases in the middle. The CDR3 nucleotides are TGTGCCAGTAGTCCCGGGACTCCCGGGGAGCTGTTTTTT. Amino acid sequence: CASSPGTPGELFF.

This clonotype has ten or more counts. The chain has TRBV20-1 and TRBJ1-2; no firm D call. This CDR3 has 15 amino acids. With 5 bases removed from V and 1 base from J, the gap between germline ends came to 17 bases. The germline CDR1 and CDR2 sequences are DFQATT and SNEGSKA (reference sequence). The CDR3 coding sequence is TGCAGTGCTCACCTCGATAGGACCCTTAACTATGGCTACACCTTC. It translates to CSAHLDRTLNYGYTF.

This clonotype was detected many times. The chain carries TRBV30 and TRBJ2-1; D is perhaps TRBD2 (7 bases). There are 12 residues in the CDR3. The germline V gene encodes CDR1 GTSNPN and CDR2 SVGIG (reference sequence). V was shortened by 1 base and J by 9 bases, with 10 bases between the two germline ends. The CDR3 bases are TGTGCCTGGAGTGCCGGGGGGCGTGAGCAGTTCTTC. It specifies CAWSAGGREQFF.

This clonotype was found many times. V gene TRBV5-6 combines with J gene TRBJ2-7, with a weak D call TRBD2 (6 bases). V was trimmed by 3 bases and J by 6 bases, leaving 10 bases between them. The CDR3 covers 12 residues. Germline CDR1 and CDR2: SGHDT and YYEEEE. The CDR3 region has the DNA TGTGCCAGCAGCTATGGGACTGCCGAGCAGTACTTC. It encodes CASSYGTAEQYF.